The clone carrying this TCR beta chain was detected only a few times. Antigen specificity is unknown. These data are taken from a study of read filtering for tumor transcriptome and immune sequencing. General study findings and limits: About 81.9% of IR-seq clonotypes had one read, totaling approximately 3.5% of reads; RNA-seq: around 70% and 40%. The sorted CD138-negative fraction was a mixed bone marrow immune population, not purified T cells.

From 300 to 400 ng of RNA, a library with molecular barcoded alpha/delta and beta/gamma adaptors was made. TCRdb re-called the reads with MiXCR, one entry per CDR3 protein. The sample records about 61,000 distinct CDR3 sequences, nearly 20% being singletons. Bone marrow was sampled from every patient at the time of active disease. V was clipped by 6 bases and J by 2 bases, with 14 bases between them. The CDR3 runs 15 residues. The V gene's germline CDR1 is MNHNY and CDR2 SVGAGI (reference sequence). This clonotype originated in a donor over 35 with multiple myeloma. The sequencing input was a population of CD138-negative cells sorted from bone marrow. The V gene is TRBV6-6, the J gene TRBJ2-1; D ambiguous. CDR3 amino acids: CASSPEDRPYNEQFF. The CDR3 nucleotides are TGTGCCAGCAGCCCCGAGGACCGTCCCTACAATGAGCAGTTCTTC.